This T cell receptor (beta chain) originates from a study of OX40 agonist ivuxolimab in advanced cancers. Whole-study context: Cohort: roughly 80% men, mean age approximately 66, aged about 20 to 90. Partial responses were achieved by three patients, of whom one had hepatocellular carcinoma and two had cutaneous melanoma.

Data came from immunoSEQ multiplex PCR; TCRdb stores just in-frame clones and leaves some out. The repertoire holds about 12,000 clones, with 80% as singletons. The CDR3 contains 12 residues. CDR1 and CDR2 from the germline V gene are MNHNS and SASEGT. The V end lost 3 bases, the J end lost 7 bases, and 7 bases lay between the germline ends. This clone was picked up one time. Its antigen remains unidentified. Broader study findings: Averaging showed that CD8+ T cells had more expanded clones than CD4+ did. At 0.1 to 3.0 mg/kg and by week 6, CD4+ and CD8+ T cells in the blood had expanded clonally.

Sample: CD4+ or CD8+ T cells sorted from blood, taken in a trial of the OX40 agonist ivuxolimab. The receptor was isolated from an adult with an advanced solid tumor such as melanoma, head and neck, liver or kidney cancer. This sequence joins TRBV6-1 and TRBJ2-1; D might be TRBD1 (5 bases). The DNA for the CDR3 is TGTGCCAGCAGTGACCCAGGGAATGAGCAGTTCTTC. It encodes CASSDPGNEQFF.